The 21 T cell receptor beta chains below come from one sample, sequenced in a study of blood T cell repertoires in COVID-19. The method was immunoSEQ multiplex PCR; TCRdb's version includes in-frame clones alone and lacks a portion of them. Of 200,000 to 250,000 clones listed, about 82% are singletons. The material sequenced was peripheral blood. Receptors were obtained from a woman aged 70-85 years with COVID-19, enrolled during active disease.

This chain links TRBV7-2 with TRBJ2-1; a possible D gene is TRBD1 (6 bases). Trimming removed 2 bases from V and 9 bases from J, with 14 bases in between. The V gene's germline CDR1 is SGHTA and CDR2 FQGNSA. The CDR3 length is 14 residues. The CDR3 spells CASSLPQLGGEQFF. In nucleotides, the CDR3 is TGTGCCAGCAGCTTACCCCAACTAGGGGGTGAGCAGTTCTTC.

The chain couples TRBV6-1 to TRBJ1-5; 9 bases agree with TRBD1. V shed 2 bases and J 5 bases; nucleotides not matched to a gene: 4. The CDR3 has 15 amino acids. The germline V gene encodes CDR1 MNHNS and CDR2 SASEGT. The DNA for the CDR3 is TGTGCCAGCAGTGAATACACAGGGGGCTATCAGCCCCAGCATTTT. It encodes CASSEYTGGYQPQHF.

The V and J genes are TRBV6-1 and TRBJ1-5; no clear D gene. This CDR3 has 14 amino acids. Germline lookup yields CDR1 MNHNS and CDR2 SASEGT. V gave up 2 bases and J gave up 7 bases, with 12 bases separating them. The DNA of the CDR3 is TGTGCCAGCAGTGAACGGGGTGCCGTACAGCCCCAGCATTTT. Amino acids: CASSERGAVQPQHF.

This clone came up a few times. The genes are TRBV9 and TRBJ2-2, with D maybe TRBD1 (6 bases). The CDR3 covers 15 residues. CDR1 is SGDLS, CDR2 YYNGEE, per germline. Trimming took off 0 bases at V and 1 base at J, with 7 bases between the two ends. In nucleotides, the CDR3 is TGTGCCAGCAGCGTAGGGGGGCAGAACACCGGGGAGCTGTTTTTT. Its translation: CASSVGGQNTGELFF. The complete variable domain, with remaining parts taken from reference TRBV9 and TRBJ2-2, reads DSGVTQTPKHLITATGQRVTLRCSPRSGDLSVYWYQQSLDQGLQFLIQYYNGEERAKGNILERFSAQQFPDLHSELNLSSLELGDSALYFCASSVGGQNTGELFFGEGSRLTVL.

This chain links TRBV6-4 with TRBJ1-6; D is possibly TRBD1 (6 bases). The CDR3 consists of 14 residues. The ends were cut back, 6 bases at V and 4 bases at J, with 10 bases in the middle. Germline V gene sequence: CDR1 MRHNA, CDR2 SNTAGT. This CDR3 is CASSLDSYNSPLHF. CDR3 nucleotide sequence: TGTGCCAGCAGCCTGGACAGTTATAATTCACCCCTCCACTTT.

This chain uses TRBV5-1 with TRBJ1-1; tentatively, D is TRBD1 (6 bases). Trimming shortened V by 4 bases and J by 0 bases, and 16 bases separated the two germline ends. The germline CDR1 and CDR2 sequences are SGHRS and YFSETQ. The CDR3 extends over 16 amino acids. The CDR3 spells CASSIDPPGVNTEAFF. The CDR3 nucleotides are TGCGCCAGCAGCATCGACCCTCCAGGGGTGAACACTGAAGCTTTCTTT.

This clone was recorded only once. This rearrangement joins TRBV29-1 to TRBJ1-4, with D maybe TRBD1 (6 bases). Trimming took off 3 bases at V and 3 bases at J, with 11 bases between the two ends. Germline V CDR1 and CDR2: SQVTM, ANQGSEA. CDR3 length: 14 amino acids. The CDR3 DNA reads TGCAGCGTTGAGGTGGCAGGGGCTAATGAAAAACTGTTTTTT. It encodes CSVEVAGANEKLFF.

The chain links TRBV7-3 to TRBJ1-2; D is ambiguous. Trimming took off 8 bases at V and 8 bases at J, with 21 bases between the two ends. This CDR3 comprises 14 residues. CDR1 and CDR2 (germline): SGHTA, FQGTGA. This CDR3 is CASRGTSSYVGYTF. CDR3 DNA: TGTGCCAGCCGGGGAACCAGTTCCTATGTGGGCTACACCTTC. Complete variable domain (other parts from reference TRBV7-3 and TRBJ1-2): GAGVSQTPSNKVTEKGKYVELRCDPISGHTALYWYRQSLGQGPEFLIYFQGTGAADDSGLPNDRFFAVRPEGSVSTLKIQRTERGDSAVYLCASRGTSSYVGYTFGSGTRLTVV.

The rearrangement links TRBV7-2 to TRBJ2-7; D gene ambiguous. The V and J ends lost 2 bases and 2 bases respectively, with 16 bases between them. The germline V gene has CDR1 SGHTA and CDR2 FQGNSA. This CDR3 is built from 16 residues. The CDR3 region is CASSLKREGGAYEQYF. CDR3 coding DNA: TGTGCCAGCAGCTTAAAAAGAGAAGGCGGAGCCTACGAGCAGTACTTC.

This chain connects TRBV18 to TRBJ1-1; D call uncertain. This CDR3 has 16 amino acids. CDR1 KGHSH and CDR2 LQKENI come from the germline V gene. The ends were cut back, 6 bases at V and 1 base at J, with 18 bases in the middle. The chain's CDR3 is CASSQTHSRRNTEAFF. The CDR3, as DNA: TGTGCCAGCTCCCAAACGCATTCTCGGAGGAACACTGAAGCTTTCTTT.

V usage is TRBV25-1 and J usage is TRBJ1-2; TRBD1 matches at 8 bases. V gave up 6 bases and J gave up 6 bases; unmatched junction bases: 6. CDR3 size: 13 residues. Germline V CDR1 and CDR2: MGHDK, SYGVNS. DNA for the CDR3: TGTGCCAGCAGCCAGACAGGGGTAGATGGCTACACCTTC. Translated, it gives CASSQTGVDGYTF.

This clone was recorded once. The chain has TRBV6-5 and TRBJ1-2; 7 positions agree with TRBD1. This CDR3 is 13 amino acids long. Germline V gene lookup returns CDR1 MNHEY and CDR2 SVGAGI. The ends lost 5 bases at V and 3 bases at J; junction bases unmatched: 3. The CDR3 DNA follows: TGTGCCAGCAGTCCTCAGGGGGACTATGGCTACACCTTC. Its translation is CASSPQGDYGYTF.

The V gene is TRBV5-8, the J gene TRBJ1-2; D is uncertain. This CDR3 comprises 15 residues. V lost 4 bases to trimming and J lost 6 bases, with 19 bases between them. Germline CDR1 and CDR2: SGHTS and YDEGEE. The CDR3 reads CASSDFSRRSHGYTF. Written as DNA, the CDR3 is TGTGCCAGCAGCGACTTCTCCAGACGATCGCATGGCTACACCTTC.

This clone was detected only once. This chain uses TRBV27 with TRBJ1-6; TRBD1 agrees at 10 bases. Germline trimming cut 3 bases from V and 11 bases from J; bases unmatched to any gene: 7. This CDR3 region has 15 residues. Germline V gene sequence: CDR1 MNHEY, CDR2 SMNVEV (reference sequence). The DNA for the CDR3 is TGTGCCAGCAGTTTTCAGGGACAGGGGAGGCCACCCCTCCACTTT. It yields the protein CASSFQGQGRPPLHF.

Worth noting for this clone: One end of the junction is discordant with germline, which a read error may explain. The chain has TRBV12-3 or TRBV12-4 and TRBJ2-3, with D possibly TRBD1 on 6 matching bases. This CDR3 spans 12 amino acids. This chain's CDR3 is CASSLTDRYAVF. The DNA for the CDR3 is TGTGCCAGCAGTTTGACGGACAGATACGCAGTATTT.

The chain uses TRBV5-5 and TRBJ1-6; 8 nucleotides match TRBD1. The V gene end was trimmed by 4 bases and the J gene end by 7 bases; junction bases not matched to a gene: 10. From germline, CDR1 is SGHKS and CDR2 YYEKEE (reference sequence). The CDR3 is made up of 16 amino acids. DNA of the CDR3: TGTGCCAGCAGCGGTAGTGCTGGACAGGGAAATTCACCCCTCCACTTT. It encodes CASSGSAGQGNSPLHF.

The chain joins TRBV21-1 to TRBJ2-7; TRBD2 is the table's D call and was not checked against the DNA. TRBV21-1 has pseudogene status. CDR3 length equals 14 residues. CDR3: CASSKREGQYEQYF. The DNA of the CDR3 is TGTGCCAGCAGCAAAAGGGAGGGGCAGTACGAGCAGTACTTC.

The J gene is TRBJ2-7, the V gene TRBV9, with 7 bases identical to TRBD2. The CDR3 is 16 amino acids. CDR1 and CDR2 (germline): SGDLS, YYNGEE. Germline trimming cut 0 bases from V and 7 bases from J; bases unmatched to any gene: 13. The CDR3 here is CASSVASVGGSAEQYF. The DNA of the CDR3 is TGTGCCAGCAGCGTAGCTTCGGTGGGGGGGTCCGCGGAGCAGTACTTC.

This chain links TRBV9 with TRBJ2-5; a possible D gene is TRBD2 (6 bases). Trimming shortened V by 0 bases and J by 4 bases, and 10 bases separated the two germline ends. The CDR3 runs to 14 residues. Germline CDR1 is SGDLS and CDR2 is YYNGEE. The CDR3 DNA reads as TGTGCCAGCAGCGTAGCTGCGGGGAGAGAGACCCAGTACTTC. It encodes CASSVAAGRETQYF.

This clone was observed a few times. This rearrangement joins TRBV28 to TRBJ2-2; D is perhaps TRBD1 (5 bases). The CDR3 covers 14 residues. The V end lost 5 bases, the J end lost 6 bases, and 13 bases lay between the germline ends. Germline V gene data show CDR1 as MDHEN and CDR2 as SYDVKM. The CDR3 is CASSRLRGPGELFF. Written as DNA, the CDR3 is TGTGCCAGCAGTCGGTTAAGGGGCCCCGGGGAGCTGTTTTTT.

The chain recombines TRBV7-3 with TRBJ2-2, with 10 bases matching TRBD2. The CDR3 spans 16 residues. From germline, CDR1 is SGHTA and CDR2 FQGTGA. Trimming cost V 5 bases and J 1 base; bases outside gene matches: 4. The DNA for the CDR3 is TGTGCCAGCAGCCGAGGACTAGCGGAGAACACCGGGGAGCTGTTTTTT. It specifies CASSRGLAENTGELFF.